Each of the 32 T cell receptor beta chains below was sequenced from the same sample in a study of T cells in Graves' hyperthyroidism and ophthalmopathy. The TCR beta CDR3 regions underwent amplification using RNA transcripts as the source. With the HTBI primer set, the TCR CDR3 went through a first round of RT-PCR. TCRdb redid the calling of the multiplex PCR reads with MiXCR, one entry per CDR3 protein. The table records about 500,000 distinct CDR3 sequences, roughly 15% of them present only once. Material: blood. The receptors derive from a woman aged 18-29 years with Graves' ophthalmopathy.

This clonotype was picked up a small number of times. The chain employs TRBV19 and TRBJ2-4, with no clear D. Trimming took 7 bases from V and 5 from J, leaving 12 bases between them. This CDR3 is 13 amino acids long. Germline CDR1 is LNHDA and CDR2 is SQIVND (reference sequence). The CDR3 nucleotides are TGTGCCAGTAACCCGACCTGGGAAAACATTCAGTACTTC. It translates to CASNPTWENIQYF. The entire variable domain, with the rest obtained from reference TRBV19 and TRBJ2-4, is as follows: DGGITQSPKYLFRKEGQNVTLSCEQNLNHDAMYWYRQDPGQGLRLIYYSQIVNDFQKGDIAEGYSVSREKKESFPLTVTSAQKNPTAFYLCASNPTWENIQYFGAGTRLSVL.

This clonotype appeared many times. Here the CDR3 reads CASSYGSGRADTQYF. The CDR3 coding sequence is TGTGCCAGCAGTTATGGTAGCGGGAGAGCGGATACGCAGTATTTT. The chain joins TRBV6-5 to TRBJ2-3, with 9 nucleotides matching TRBD2. The CDR3 is 15 amino acids. Germline V gene sequence: CDR1 MNHEY, CDR2 SVGAGI. The ends lost 3 bases at V and 6 bases at J; junction bases unmatched: 7.

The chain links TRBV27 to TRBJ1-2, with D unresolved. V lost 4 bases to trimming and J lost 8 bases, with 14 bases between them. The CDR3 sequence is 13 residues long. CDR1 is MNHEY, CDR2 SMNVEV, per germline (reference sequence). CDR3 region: CASSSPPSGGYTF. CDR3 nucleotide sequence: TGTGCCAGCAGTTCCCCCCCCTCTGGCGGCTACACCTTC.

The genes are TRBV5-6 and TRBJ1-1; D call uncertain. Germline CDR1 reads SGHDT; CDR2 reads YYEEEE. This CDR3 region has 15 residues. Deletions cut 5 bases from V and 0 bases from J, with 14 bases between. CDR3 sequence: CASRVLADMNTEAFF. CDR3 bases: TGTGCCAGCAGGGTTCTAGCAGACATGAACACTGAAGCTTTCTTT.

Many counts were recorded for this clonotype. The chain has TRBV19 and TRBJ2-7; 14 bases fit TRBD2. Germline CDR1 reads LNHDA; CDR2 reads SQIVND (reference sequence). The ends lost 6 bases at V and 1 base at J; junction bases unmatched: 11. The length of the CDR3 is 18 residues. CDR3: CASRRSGTSGSFSYEQYF. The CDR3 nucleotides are TGTGCCAGTAGGCGATCCGGGACTAGCGGGAGTTTTTCCTACGAGCAGTACTTC.

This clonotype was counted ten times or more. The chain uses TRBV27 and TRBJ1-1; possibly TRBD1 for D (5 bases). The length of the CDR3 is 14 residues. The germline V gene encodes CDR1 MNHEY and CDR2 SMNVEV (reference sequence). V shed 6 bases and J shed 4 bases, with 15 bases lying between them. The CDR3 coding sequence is TGTGCCAGCAGAATGGTAGGGGCTGCCACTGAAGCTTTCTTT. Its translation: CASRMVGAATEAFF.

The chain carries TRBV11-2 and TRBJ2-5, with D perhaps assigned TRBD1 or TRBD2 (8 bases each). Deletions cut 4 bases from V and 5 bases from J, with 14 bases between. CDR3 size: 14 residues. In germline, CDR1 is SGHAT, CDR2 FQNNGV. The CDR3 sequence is CASSSGRDRETQYF. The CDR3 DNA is TGTGCCAGCAGCTCCGGGAGGGACAGGGAGACCCAGTACTTC.

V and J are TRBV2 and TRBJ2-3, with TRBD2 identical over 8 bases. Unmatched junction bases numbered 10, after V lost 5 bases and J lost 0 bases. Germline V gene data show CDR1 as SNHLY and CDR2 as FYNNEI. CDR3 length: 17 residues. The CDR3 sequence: CASSYSRGGLSTDTQYF. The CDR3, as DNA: TGTGCCAGCAGTTACTCCCGGGGGGGCCTCAGCACAGATACGCAGTATTTT.

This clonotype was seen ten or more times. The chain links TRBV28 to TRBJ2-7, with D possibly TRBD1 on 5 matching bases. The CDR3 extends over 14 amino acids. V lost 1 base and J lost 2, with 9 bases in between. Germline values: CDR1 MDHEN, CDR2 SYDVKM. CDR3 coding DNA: TGTGCCAGCAGTTTATTCAGGGAACCCTACGAGCAGTACTTC. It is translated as CASSLFREPYEQYF.

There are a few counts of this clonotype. The CDR3 reads CASSPTQGEARAGELFF. In DNA, the CDR3 is TGTGCCAGCAGCCCAACACAGGGGGAGGCGCGGGCCGGGGAGCTGTTTTTT. This chain uses TRBV5-4 with TRBJ2-2; TRBD1 aligns across 8 bases. The CDR3 loop spans 17 amino acids. Losses at the gene ends were 4 bases for V and 6 bases for J; bases not matched to a gene: 14. CDR1 and CDR2 (germline): SGHNT, YYREEE (reference sequence).

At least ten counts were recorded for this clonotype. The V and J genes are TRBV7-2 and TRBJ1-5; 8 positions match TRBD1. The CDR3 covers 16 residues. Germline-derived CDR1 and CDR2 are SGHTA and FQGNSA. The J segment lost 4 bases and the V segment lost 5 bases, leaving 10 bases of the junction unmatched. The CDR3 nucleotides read TGTGCCAGCAGCCCAAGGACAGGGTATCTAAATCAGCCCCAGCATTTT. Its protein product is CASSPRTGYLNQPQHF.

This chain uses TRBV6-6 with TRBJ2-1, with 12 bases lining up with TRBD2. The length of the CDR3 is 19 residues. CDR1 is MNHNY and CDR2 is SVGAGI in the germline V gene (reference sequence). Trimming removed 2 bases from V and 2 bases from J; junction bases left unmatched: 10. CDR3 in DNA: TGTGCCAGCAGTTACCCCTCGAACTGGACTAGCGGGACCTACAATGAGCAGTTCTTC. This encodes CASSYPSNWTSGTYNEQFF.

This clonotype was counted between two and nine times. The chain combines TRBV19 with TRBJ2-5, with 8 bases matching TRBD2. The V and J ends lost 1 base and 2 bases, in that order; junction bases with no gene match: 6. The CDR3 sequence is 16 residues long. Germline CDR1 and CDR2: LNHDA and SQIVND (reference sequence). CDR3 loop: CASSIGGAGDQETQYF. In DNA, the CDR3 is TGTGCCAGTAGTATAGGGGGAGCGGGGGATCAAGAGACCCAGTACTTC.

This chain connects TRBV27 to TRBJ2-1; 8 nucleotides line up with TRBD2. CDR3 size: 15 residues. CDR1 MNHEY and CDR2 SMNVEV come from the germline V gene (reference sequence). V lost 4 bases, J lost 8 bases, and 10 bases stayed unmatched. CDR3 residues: CASSWGGSGKDEQFF. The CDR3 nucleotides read TGTGCCAGCAGTTGGGGAGGTAGCGGGAAGGATGAGCAGTTCTTC.

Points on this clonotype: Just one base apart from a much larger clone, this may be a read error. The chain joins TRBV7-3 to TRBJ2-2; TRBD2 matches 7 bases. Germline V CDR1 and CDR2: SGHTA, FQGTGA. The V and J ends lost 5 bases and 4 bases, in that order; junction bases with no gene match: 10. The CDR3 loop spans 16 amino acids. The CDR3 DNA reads TGTGCCAGCAGCCCCCGGGAAGCGGGGAGCACCGGGGAGCTGTTTTTT. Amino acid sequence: CASSPREAGSTGELFF.

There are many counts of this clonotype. The CDR3 DNA reads TGTGCCAGCAGTTACAGGCAGGGGGATGCCTATGGCTACACCTTC. The encoded protein is CASSYRQGDAYGYTF. The chain uses TRBV6-5 and TRBJ1-2; 7 nucleotides agree with TRBD1. Germline CDR1 is MNHEY and CDR2 is SVGAGI. Losses at the gene ends were 2 bases for V and 4 bases for J; bases not matched to a gene: 7. The CDR3 is made up of 15 amino acids.

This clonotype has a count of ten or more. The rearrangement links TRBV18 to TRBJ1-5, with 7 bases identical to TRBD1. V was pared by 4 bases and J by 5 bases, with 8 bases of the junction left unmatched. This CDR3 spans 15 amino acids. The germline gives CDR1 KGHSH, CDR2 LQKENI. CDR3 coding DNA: TGTGCCAGCTCACAGAACAGGGGTAGAGATCAGCCCCAGCATTTT. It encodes CASSQNRGRDQPQHF.

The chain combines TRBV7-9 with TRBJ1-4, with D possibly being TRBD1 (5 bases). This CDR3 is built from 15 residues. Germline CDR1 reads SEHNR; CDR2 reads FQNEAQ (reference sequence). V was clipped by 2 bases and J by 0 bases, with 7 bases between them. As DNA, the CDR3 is TGTGCCAGCAGCTTACTACAGGCAACTAATGAAAAACTGTTTTTT. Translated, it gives CASSLLQATNEKLFF.

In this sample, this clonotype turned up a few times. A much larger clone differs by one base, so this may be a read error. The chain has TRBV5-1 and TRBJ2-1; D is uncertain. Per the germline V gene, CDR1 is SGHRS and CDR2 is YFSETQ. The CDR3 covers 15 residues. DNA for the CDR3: TGCGCCAGCAGCTTGGGGCAGTCCCTTTACAGTGAGCAGTTCTTC. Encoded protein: CASSLGQSLYSEQFF.

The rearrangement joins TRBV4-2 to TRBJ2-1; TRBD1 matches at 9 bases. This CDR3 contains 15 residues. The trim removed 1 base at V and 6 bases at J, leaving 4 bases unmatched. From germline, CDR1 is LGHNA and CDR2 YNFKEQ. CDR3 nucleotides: TGTGCCAGCAGCCAAGCAGGACAGGGGTCCAATGAGCAGTTCTTC. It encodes CASSQAGQGSNEQFF.

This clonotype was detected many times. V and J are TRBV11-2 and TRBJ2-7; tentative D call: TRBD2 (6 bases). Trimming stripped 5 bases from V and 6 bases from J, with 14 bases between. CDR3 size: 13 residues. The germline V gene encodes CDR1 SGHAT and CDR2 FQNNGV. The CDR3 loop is CASSPGRGTEQYF. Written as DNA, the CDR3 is TGTGCCAGCAGCCCGGGGCGGGGTACCGAGCAGTACTTC.

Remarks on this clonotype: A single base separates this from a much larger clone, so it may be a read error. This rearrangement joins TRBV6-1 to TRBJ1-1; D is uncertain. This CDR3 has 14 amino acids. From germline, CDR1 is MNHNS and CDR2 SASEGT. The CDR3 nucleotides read TGTGCCAGCAGTCCACACGACCTAGGCACTGGAGCTTTCTTT. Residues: CASSPHDLGTGAFF.

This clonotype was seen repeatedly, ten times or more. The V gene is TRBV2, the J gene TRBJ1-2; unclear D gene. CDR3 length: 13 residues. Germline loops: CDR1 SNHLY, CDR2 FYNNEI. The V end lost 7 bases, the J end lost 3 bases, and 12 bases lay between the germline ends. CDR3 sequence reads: CASTGREYYGYTF. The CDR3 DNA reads TGTGCCAGCACTGGCCGCGAATACTATGGCTACACCTTC.

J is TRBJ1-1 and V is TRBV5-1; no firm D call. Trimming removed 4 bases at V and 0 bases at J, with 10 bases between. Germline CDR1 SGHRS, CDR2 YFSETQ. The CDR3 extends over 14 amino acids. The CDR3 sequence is CASSGYSMNTEAFF. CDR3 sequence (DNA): TGCGCCAGCAGCGGATACAGCATGAACACTGAAGCTTTCTTT.

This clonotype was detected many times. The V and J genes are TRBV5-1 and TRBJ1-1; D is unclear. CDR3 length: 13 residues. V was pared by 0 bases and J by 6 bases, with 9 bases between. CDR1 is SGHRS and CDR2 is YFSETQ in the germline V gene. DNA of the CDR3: TGCGCCAGCAGCTTGGCCGGAACCCCTGAAGCTTTCTTT. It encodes CASSLAGTPEAFF.

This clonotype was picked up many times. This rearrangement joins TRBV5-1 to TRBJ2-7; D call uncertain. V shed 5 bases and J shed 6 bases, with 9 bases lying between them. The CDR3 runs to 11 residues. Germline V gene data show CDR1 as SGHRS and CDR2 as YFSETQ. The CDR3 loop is CASRITGEQYF. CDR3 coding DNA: TGCGCCAGCAGGATTACCGGCGAGCAGTACTTC. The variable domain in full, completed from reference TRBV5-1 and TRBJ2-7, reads KAGVTQTPRYLIKTRGQQVTLSCSPISGHRSVSWYQQTPGQGLQFLFEYFSETQRNKGNFPGRFSGRQFSNSRSEMNVSTLELGDSALYLCASRITGEQYFGPGTRLTVT.

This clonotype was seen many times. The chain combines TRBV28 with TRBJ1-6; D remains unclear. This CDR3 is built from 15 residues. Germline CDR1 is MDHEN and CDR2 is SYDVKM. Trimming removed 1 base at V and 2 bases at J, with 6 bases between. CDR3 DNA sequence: TGTGCCAGCAGTTTATTTACAGCCTATAATTCACCCCTCCACTTT. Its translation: CASSLFTAYNSPLHF.

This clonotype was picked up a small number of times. The CDR3 sequence: CATSRDLGNQPQHF. DNA for the CDR3: TGTGCCACCAGCAGAGATCTGGGGAATCAGCCCCAGCATTTT. The chain couples TRBV15 to TRBJ1-5; D unresolved. The germline V and J ends were trimmed by 0 bases and 4 bases, with 7 bases remaining between them. CDR3 length: 14 amino acids. Germline values: CDR1 LNHNV, CDR2 YYDKDF (reference sequence).

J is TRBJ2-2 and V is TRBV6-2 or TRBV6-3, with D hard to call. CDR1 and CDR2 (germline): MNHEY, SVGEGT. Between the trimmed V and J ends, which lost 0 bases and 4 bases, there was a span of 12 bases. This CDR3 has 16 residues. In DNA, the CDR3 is TGTGCCAGCAGTTACTCGCAAGGGTCGGGCACCGGGGAGCTGTTTTTT. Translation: CASSYSQGSGTGELFF.

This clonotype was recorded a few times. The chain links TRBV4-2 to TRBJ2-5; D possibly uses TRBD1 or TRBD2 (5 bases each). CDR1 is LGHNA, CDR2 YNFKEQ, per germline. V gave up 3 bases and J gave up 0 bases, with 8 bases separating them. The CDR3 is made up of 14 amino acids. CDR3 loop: CASSHPGHQETQYF. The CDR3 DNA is TGTGCCAGCAGCCATCCGGGACACCAAGAGACCCAGTACTTC.

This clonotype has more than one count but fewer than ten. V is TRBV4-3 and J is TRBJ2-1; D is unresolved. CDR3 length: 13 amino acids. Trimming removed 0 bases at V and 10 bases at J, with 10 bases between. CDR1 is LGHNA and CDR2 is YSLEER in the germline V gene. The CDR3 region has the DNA TGCGCCAGCAGCCAAGACGATAACACCGAGCAGTTCTTC. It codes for CASSQDDNTEQFF.

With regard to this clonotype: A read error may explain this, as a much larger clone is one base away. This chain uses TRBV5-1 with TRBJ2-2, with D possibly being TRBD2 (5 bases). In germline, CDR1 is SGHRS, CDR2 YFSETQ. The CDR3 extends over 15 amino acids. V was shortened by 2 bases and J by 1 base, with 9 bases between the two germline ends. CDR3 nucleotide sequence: TGCGCCAGCAGCTTACCACGGGGGAACACCGGGGAGCTGTTTTTT. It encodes CASSLPRGNTGELFF.